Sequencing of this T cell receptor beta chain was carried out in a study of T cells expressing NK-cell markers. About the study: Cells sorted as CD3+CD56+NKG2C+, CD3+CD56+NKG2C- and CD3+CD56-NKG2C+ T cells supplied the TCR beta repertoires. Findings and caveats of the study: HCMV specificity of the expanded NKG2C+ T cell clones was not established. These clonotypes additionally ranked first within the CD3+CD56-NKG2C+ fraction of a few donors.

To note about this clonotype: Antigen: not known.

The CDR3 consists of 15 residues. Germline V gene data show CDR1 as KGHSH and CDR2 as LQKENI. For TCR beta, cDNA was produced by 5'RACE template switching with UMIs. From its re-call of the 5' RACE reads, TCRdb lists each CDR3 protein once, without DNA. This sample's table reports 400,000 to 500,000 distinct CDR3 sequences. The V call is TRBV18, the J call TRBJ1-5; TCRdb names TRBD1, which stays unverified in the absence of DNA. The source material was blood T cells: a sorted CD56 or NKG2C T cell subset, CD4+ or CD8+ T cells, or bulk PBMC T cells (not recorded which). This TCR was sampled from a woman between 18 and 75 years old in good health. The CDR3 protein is CASSPFRDKPLPQHF.